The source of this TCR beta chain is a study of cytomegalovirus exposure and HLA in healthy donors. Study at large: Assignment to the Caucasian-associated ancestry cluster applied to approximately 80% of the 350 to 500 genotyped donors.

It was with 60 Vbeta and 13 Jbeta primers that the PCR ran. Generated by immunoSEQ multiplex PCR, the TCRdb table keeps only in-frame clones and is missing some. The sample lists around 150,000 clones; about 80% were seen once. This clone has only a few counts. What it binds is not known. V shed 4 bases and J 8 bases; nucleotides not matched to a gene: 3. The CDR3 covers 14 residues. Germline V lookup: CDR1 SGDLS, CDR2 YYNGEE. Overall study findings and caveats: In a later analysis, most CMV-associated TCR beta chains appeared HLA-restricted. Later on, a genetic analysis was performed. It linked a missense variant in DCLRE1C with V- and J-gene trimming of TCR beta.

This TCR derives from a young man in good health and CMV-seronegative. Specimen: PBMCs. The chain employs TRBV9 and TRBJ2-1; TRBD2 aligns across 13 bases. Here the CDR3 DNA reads TGTGCCAGCAGCCGACTAGCGGGGGGTGATGAGCAGTTCTTC. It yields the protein CASSRLAGGDEQFF.